This T cell receptor (beta chain) appears in the sequencing data of a study of blood T cell repertoires in COVID-19. Across the whole study: There were acute and convalescent COVID-19 samples, and they came from the United States, Italy and Spain.

The CDR3 extends over 15 amino acids. V dropped 2 bases and J dropped 3 bases, with 14 bases sitting between them. The germline V gene encodes CDR1 SGHNT and CDR2 YYREEE (reference sequence). Sequenced by immunoSEQ multiplex PCR; TCRdb stores in-frame clones only, minus some. The sample carries 90,000 to 150,000 clones, around 89% recorded once. The material sequenced was peripheral blood. This TCR was recovered from a human donor with acute or convalescent COVID-19. The donor label of this sample is uncertain. V usage is TRBV5-4 and J usage is TRBJ1-1; D possibly corresponds to TRBD1 (6 bases). CDR3 amino acids: CASSFGDMRDTEAFF. In DNA, the CDR3 is TGTGCCAGCAGCTTCGGGGACATGAGGGACACTGAAGCTTTCTTT.